What follows are 6 T cell receptor beta chains derived from one specimen sequenced in a study of blood T cell repertoires in COVID-19 (dated by TCRdb to the early 2020s). Library preparation employed the immunoSEQ multiplex PCR assay. TCRdb holds this immuneACCESS table with in-frame rearrangements only. Some clones are missing; in checked studies, unresolved V genes explain under half, and the rest has no known cause. This sample lists over 60,000 clones; 90% were detected once. Roughly 1.3% of the sample is taken by the ten largest. Sequencing was carried out using peripheral blood. The receptor set was obtained from a man aged 60 to 69 with acute or convalescent COVID-19.

As concerns this clone: Within the sample, other DNA sequences also encode this same CDR3. The chain is built from TRBV19 and TRBJ2-2; unclear D gene. CDR1 LNHDA and CDR2 SQIVND come from the germline V gene (reference sequence). Trimming cost V 5 bases and J 1 base, with 8 bases left between them. The CDR3 spans 14 residues. The CDR3 sequence is CASSSPGNTGELFF. The CDR3 DNA reads TGTGCCAGTAGTTCGCCGGGGAACACCGGGGAGCTGTTTTTT.

The rearrangement links TRBV9 to TRBJ1-2; TRBD1 matches 7 bases. V lost 6 bases to trimming and J lost 1 base; unmatched junction nucleotides: 6. This CDR3 contains 14 residues. Germline V gene lookup returns CDR1 SGDLS and CDR2 YYNGEE. In nucleotides, the CDR3 is TGTGCCAGCACTTGGACAGGTAGTAACTATGGCTACACCTTC. Translating gives CASTWTGSNYGYTF. Together with reference TRBV9 and TRBJ1-2, the CDR3 gives the full variable domain: DSGVTQTPKHLITATGQRVTLRCSPRSGDLSVYWYQQSLDQGLQFLIQYYNGEERAKGNILERFSAQQFPDLHSELNLSSLELGDSALYFCASTWTGSNYGYTFGSGTRLTVV.

The chain joins TRBV19 to TRBJ1-2, with a tentative D call TRBD1 (5 bases). CDR1 is LNHDA, CDR2 SQIVND, per germline (reference sequence). Trimming removed 8 bases from V and 4 bases from J, with 11 bases in between. The CDR3 runs to 12 residues. The CDR3 loop reads CASWGQPYGYTF. CDR3 coding DNA: TGTGCCAGTTGGGGCCAGCCCTATGGCTACACCTTC.

The chain has TRBV7-9 and TRBJ2-3; perhaps TRBD1 as D (6 bases). Germline assignment: CDR1 SEHNR and CDR2 FQNEAQ (reference sequence). Trimming stripped 1 base from V and 3 bases from J, with 11 bases between. CDR3 length equals 15 residues. CDR3 in DNA: TGTGCCAGCAGCTTAGACAGGGCCGGTACAGATACGCAGTATTTT. The encoded protein is CASSLDRAGTDTQYF.

The chain has TRBV12-5 and TRBJ2-1, with D perhaps TRBD1 (5 bases). The CDR3 sequence is 15 residues long. Germline CDR1 LGHNT, CDR2 FRNRAP. The V gene lost 0 bases and the J gene lost 1 base, with 7 bases spanning the gap. CDR3 sequence (DNA): TGTGCTAGTGGTTTGGTAAGGGGATCCTACAATGAGCAGTTCTTC. Translating it yields CASGLVRGSYNEQFF.

The CDR3 sequence is CASSEGYREEAPLHF. The CDR3 region has the DNA TGTGCCAGCAGTGAGGGATACAGGGAAGAGGCACCCCTCCACTTT. This rearrangement joins TRBV2 to TRBJ1-6; the D gene is possibly TRBD1 (6 bases). Germline assignment: CDR1 SNHLY and CDR2 FYNNEI. V was clipped by 3 bases and J by 11 bases, with 17 bases between them. This CDR3 is 15 amino acids long.